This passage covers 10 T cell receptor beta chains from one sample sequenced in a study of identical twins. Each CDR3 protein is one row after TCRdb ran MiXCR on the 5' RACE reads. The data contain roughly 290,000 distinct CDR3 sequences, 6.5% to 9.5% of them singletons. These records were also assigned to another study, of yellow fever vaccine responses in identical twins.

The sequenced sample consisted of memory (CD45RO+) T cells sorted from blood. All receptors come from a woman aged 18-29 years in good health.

CDR3: CSARHRASTEAFF. The CDR3 coding sequence is TGCAGTGCTAGGCATCGGGCGTCCACTGAAGCTTTCTTT. The rearrangement links TRBV20-1 to TRBJ1-1; D gene uncertain. Germline V gene data show CDR1 as DFQATT and CDR2 as SNEGSKA (reference sequence). Trimming took off 3 bases at V and 4 bases at J, with 12 bases between the two ends. The CDR3 length is 13 residues.

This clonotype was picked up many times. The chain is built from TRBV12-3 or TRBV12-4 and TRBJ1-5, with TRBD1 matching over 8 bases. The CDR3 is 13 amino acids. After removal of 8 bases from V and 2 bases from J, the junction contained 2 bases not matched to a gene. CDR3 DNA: TGTGCCAGCGGACAGGGAGGCAATCAGCCCCAGCATTTT. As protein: CASGQGGNQPQHF.

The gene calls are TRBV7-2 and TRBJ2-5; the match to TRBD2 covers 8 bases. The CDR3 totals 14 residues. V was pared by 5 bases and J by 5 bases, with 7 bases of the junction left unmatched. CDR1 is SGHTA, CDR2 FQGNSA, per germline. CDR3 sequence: CASSVQGLGETQYF. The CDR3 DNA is TGTGCCAGCAGCGTCCAGGGACTAGGGGAGACCCAGTACTTC.

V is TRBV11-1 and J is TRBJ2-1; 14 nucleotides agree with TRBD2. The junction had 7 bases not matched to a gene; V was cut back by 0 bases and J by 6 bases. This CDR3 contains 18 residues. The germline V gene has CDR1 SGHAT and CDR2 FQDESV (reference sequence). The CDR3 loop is CASSLARLGLAGANEQFF. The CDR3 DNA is TGTGCCAGCAGCTTAGCGCGTTTGGGACTAGCGGGGGCCAATGAGCAGTTCTTC.

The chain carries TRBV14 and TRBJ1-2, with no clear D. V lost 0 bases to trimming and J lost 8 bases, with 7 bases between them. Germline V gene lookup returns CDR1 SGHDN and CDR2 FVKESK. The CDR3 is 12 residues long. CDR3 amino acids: CASSQEGVGYTF. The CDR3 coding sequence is TGTGCCAGCAGCCAAGAAGGCGTCGGCTACACCTTC.

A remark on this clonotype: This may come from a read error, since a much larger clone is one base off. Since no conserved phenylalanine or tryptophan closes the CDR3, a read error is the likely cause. In DNA, the CDR3 is TGTGCCAGCAGCCAAGTCGCGGGCAGCACAGATACGCAGTATTCT. Amino acid sequence: CASSQVAGSTDTQYS. The chain is built from TRBV3-1 and TRBJ2-3, with D perhaps TRBD2 (5 bases). CDR3 length: 15 residues. The germline V gene has CDR1 LGHDT and CDR2 YNNKEL (reference sequence). V dropped 1 base and J dropped 0 bases, with 8 bases sitting between them.

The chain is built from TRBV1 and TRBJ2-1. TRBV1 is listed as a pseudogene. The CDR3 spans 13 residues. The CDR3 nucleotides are TGCACCAGCAGCCGTGGACCAGACAATGAGCAGTTCTTC. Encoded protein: CTSSRGPDNEQFF.

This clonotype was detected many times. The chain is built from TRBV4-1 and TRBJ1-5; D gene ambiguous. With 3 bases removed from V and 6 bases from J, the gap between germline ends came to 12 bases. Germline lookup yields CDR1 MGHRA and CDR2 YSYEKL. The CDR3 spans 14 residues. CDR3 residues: CASSQEAAPQPQHF. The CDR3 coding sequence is TGCGCCAGCAGCCAGGAGGCGGCCCCTCAGCCCCAGCATTTT.

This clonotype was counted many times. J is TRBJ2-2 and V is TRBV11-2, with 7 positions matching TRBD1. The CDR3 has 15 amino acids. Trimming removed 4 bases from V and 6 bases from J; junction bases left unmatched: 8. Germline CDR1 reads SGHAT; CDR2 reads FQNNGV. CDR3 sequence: CASSWTGSYAGELFF. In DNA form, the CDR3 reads TGTGCCAGCAGCTGGACAGGCTCGTACGCCGGGGAGCTGTTTTTT.

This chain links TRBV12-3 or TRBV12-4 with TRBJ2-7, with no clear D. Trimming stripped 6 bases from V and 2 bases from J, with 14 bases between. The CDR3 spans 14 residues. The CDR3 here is CASSPPANAYEQYF. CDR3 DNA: TGTGCCAGCAGCCCCCCCGCGAACGCCTACGAGCAGTACTTC.